This is a list of T cell receptor beta chains from one sample in a study of regulatory T cells in long-lasting Graves disease. TCRdb re-analysed the multiplex PCR reads in MiXCR, keeping a single row per CDR3 protein. The profile shows around 300,000 distinct CDR3 sequences, roughly 21% of them singletons. The sequences come from peripheral blood mononuclear cells (PBMCs), collected when the disease was refractory, from a patient treated with antithyroid drugs. The receptors come from a female donor with Graves disease. Each CDR3 is given with its conserved first and last residue. The D gene is left open where the match is weak. A clone size is listed for some rows: how often the clone was seen (once, few, many), or a class if it is expanded.

TRBV28	TRBJ2-3	TRBD2	many	TGTGCCAGCAGATCCCCAAGCGGGAGGGGCGGGGATACGCAGTATTTT	CASRSPSGRGGDTQYF
TRBV28	TRBJ2-5	.	many	TGTGCCAGCAGTTTGGGGGGGCGCGAAGAGACCCAGTACTTC	CASSLGGREETQYF
TRBV6-1	TRBJ2-7	.	few	TGTGCCAGCAGAAGGACTGTGAGCTCCTACGAGCAGTACTTC	CASRRTVSSYEQYF
TRBV9	TRBJ2-5	TRBD2	.	TGTGCCAGCAGAGGCCCCGGGGGGTACCACACTCAAGAGACCCAGTACTTC	CASRGPGGYHTQETQYF
TRBV27	TRBJ1-2	.	.	TGTGCCAGCAGTCCGACCGGGGGGGCGAATGGCTACACCTTC	CASSPTGGANGYTF
TRBV28	TRBJ2-7	.	many	TGTGCCAGCAGTTTAGGGACGGTCTACTACGAGCAGTACTTC	CASSLGTVYYEQYF
TRBV15	TRBJ2-5	TRBD2	.	TGTGCCACCAGCGGACTAGCGGGAGGTTCAGAGACCCAGTACTTC	CATSGLAGGSETQYF
TRBV28	TRBJ2-5	.	many	TGTGCCAGCAGAGCTCGACAGGCTCCAGAAGAGACCCAGTACTTC	CASRARQAPEETQYF
TRBV6-5	TRBJ2-6	.	few	TGTGCCAGCAGTTCACGACTAGCTGGGGCCAACGTCCTGACTTTC	CASSSRLAGANVLTF
TRBV28	TRBJ2-7	TRBD2	.	TGTGCCAGCAGCATTAGCGGGAGGGTAGCGGGAGGGCCGAGAAACGAGCAGTACTTC	CASSISGRVAGGPRNEQYF
TRBV2	TRBJ2-1	.	.	TGTGCCAGCCTCCCGATTTCCTTTTCCTACAATGAGCAGTTCTTC	CASLPISFSYNEQFF
TRBV28	TRBJ2-7	.	many	TGTGCCAGCAGTTTATCCGGTCACTCCTACGAGCAGTACTTC	CASSLSGHSYEQYF
TRBV7-2	TRBJ1-1	TRBD1	.	TGTGCCAGCAGCTTATACAGGGGGGGGGAAGCTTTCTTT	CASSLYRGGEAFF
TRBV28	TRBJ2-7	.	many	TGTGCCAGCAGTCCCCCCCGGCTAGCCTACGAGCAGTACTTC	CASSPPRLAYEQYF
TRBV19	TRBJ1-1	.	.	TGTGCCAGTAGTATAGTGCCGACAGCCTGGGATTCTACAGAAGCTTTCTTT	CASSIVPTAWDSTEAFF
TRBV6-1	TRBJ2-7	.	many	TGTGCCAGCAGTGAGGTCGGGACCTACGAGCAGTACTTC	CASSEVGTYEQYF
TRBV28	TRBJ2-4	TRBD1	many	TGTGCCAGCAGCATAGGGGGCGATAGGCACATTCAGTACTTC	CASSIGGDRHIQYF
TRBV6-1	TRBJ2-7	.	many	TGTGCCAGCAGTACGGGTCACTGGGACTACGAGCAGTACTTC	CASSTGHWDYEQYF
TRBV12-3/TRBV12-4	TRBJ1-1	.	many	TGTGCCAGCAGTTTAACCAGGGAAGCTTTCTTT	CASSLTREAFF
TRBV7-2	TRBJ2-5	TRBD2	.	TGTGCCAGCAGCTCGCAAGGACTAGCGGGAGGGGAGACCCAGTACTTC	CASSSQGLAGGETQYF
TRBV5-1	TRBJ1-4	.	.	TGCGCCAGCAAGGGGATACCTAATGAAAAACTGTTTTTT	CASKGIPNEKLFF
TRBV7-9	TRBJ2-7	TRBD2	few	TGTGCCAGCAGCCCCACGATGCCTCCGGGACTAGCGGGAGGGCCCATCGAGCAGTACTTC	CASSPTMPPGLAGGPIEQYF
TRBV2	TRBJ2-7	.	.	TGTGCCAGCAGTGAACCTCCGGAGTACGAGCAGTACTTC	CASSEPPEYEQYF
TRBV7-2	TRBJ1-3	.	.	TGTGCCAGCAGCTACCGGGACAACGTCTCTGGAAACACCATATATTTT	CASSYRDNVSGNTIYF
TRBV20-1	TRBJ1-4	TRBD1	many	TGCAGTGCTAGATTACCGGGACAGCTTAATGAAAAACTGTTTTTT	CSARLPGQLNEKLFF
TRBV12-3/TRBV12-4	TRBJ1-2	TRBD1	.	TGTGCCAGCAGTTTTGAGGGGGCGGGCTACACCTTC	CASSFEGAGYTF
TRBV12-3/TRBV12-4	TRBJ2-1	.	many	TGTGCCAGCAGTTTTTTGGGGGATAGCTCCTACAATGAGCAGTTCTTC	CASSFLGDSSYNEQFF
TRBV2	TRBJ1-2	TRBD1	many	TGTGCCAGCTCCCCGACAGGGAGAGCGGATGGCTACACCTTC	CASSPTGRADGYTF
TRBV11-2	TRBJ2-7	.	.	TGTGCCAGCAGCTTAGCCCCCGCAGGGTACGAGCAGTACTTC	CASSLAPAGYEQYF
TRBV11-2	TRBJ2-1	TRBD2	.	TGTGCCAGCAGCTTGGAGGCGGGAGGGGGCAATGAGCAGTTCTTC	CASSLEAGGGNEQFF
TRBV7-9	TRBJ1-1	.	many	TGTGCCAGCAGCTTACTTGGGAGCAACACTGAAGCTTTCTTT	CASSLLGSNTEAFF
TRBV6-5	TRBJ1-1	.	many	TGTGCCAGCAGTTACTCGTACAGAAACACTGAAGCTTTCTTT	CASSYSYRNTEAFF
TRBV29-1	TRBJ1-1	.	few	TGCAGCGTGGTATGGGGTGAAGCTTTCTTT	CSVVWGEAFF
TRBV11-2	TRBJ2-3	TRBD1	many	TGTGCCAGCTCCGGGACAGGGGAGGGGGGCACAGATACGCAGTATTTT	CASSGTGEGGTDTQYF
TRBV27	TRBJ2-3	.	.	TGTGCCAGCAGTGCCCGACAGACCCCCAGCACAGATACGCAGTATTTT	CASSARQTPSTDTQYF
TRBV28	TRBJ2-7	.	many	TGTGCCAGCAGTTTTGCAGACCGCTACGAGCAGTACTTC	CASSFADRYEQYF
TRBV7-9	TRBJ2-7	.	few	TGTGCCAGCAGCGCCTCGGGAAAGTCCTACGAGCAGTACTTC	CASSASGKSYEQYF
TRBV28	TRBJ2-5	TRBD1	many	TGTGCCAGCAGGAGAACAACAGGGGGCCAAGAGACCCAGTACTTC	CASRRTTGGQETQYF
TRBV6-1	TRBJ1-1	.	few	TGTGCCAGCAGTGAAGGCCTGGGCGGGACGGTTGGGTGGGACACTGAAGCTTTCTTT	CASSEGLGGTVGWDTEAFF
TRBV28	TRBJ2-7	.	.	TGTGCCAGCAGCCCCCCCGGGAACCCCCACGAGCAGTACTTC	CASSPPGNPHEQYF
TRBV11-2	TRBJ2-3	.	few	TGTGCCAGCAGCGTGTTCAGGGAGGCAGACACAGATACGCAGTATTTT	CASSVFREADTDTQYF
TRBV7-8	TRBJ2-5	.	many	TGTGCCAGCAGCTTATTTTGGGATTCGGAGACCCAGTACTTC	CASSLFWDSETQYF
TRBV20-1	TRBJ2-2	TRBD2	few	TGCAGTGCTAGGGGGGCGGGACTAGCCTCCGGGGAGCTGTTTTTT	CSARGAGLASGELFF
TRBV7-9	TRBJ2-7	.	few	TGTGCCAGCAGCTTGGGCAATACGGAGTGGGAGCAGTACTTC	CASSLGNTEWEQYF
TRBV7-2	TRBJ2-2	TRBD2	few	TGTGCCAGCAGCTTTAGCGGGAGTGGAGAGATCGGGGAGCTGTTTTTT	CASSFSGSGEIGELFF
TRBV19	TRBJ2-7	TRBD1	.	TGTGCCAGTGCTGAGACAGGGGGTCCTAAGGAGCAGTACTTC	CASAETGGPKEQYF
TRBV4-3	TRBJ1-2	TRBD1	many	TGCGCCAGCAGCCAAGATAGCACAGGGGGGAATGGCTACACCTTC	CASSQDSTGGNGYTF
TRBV3-1	TRBJ1-1	TRBD1	few	TGTGCCAGCAGCCCATTGGACAGGGGACGTACTGAAGCTTTCTTT	CASSPLDRGRTEAFF
TRBV28	TRBJ1-2	TRBD1	many	TGTGCCAGCTCGGGACAGTTCTATGGCTACACCTTC	CASSGQFYGYTF
TRBV5-1	TRBJ2-1	.	few	TGCGCCAGCAGCTTGGAGGGTTATGAGCAGTTCTTC	CASSLEGYEQFF